The 30 T cell receptor beta chains reported below all come from one sample, sequenced in a study of OX40 agonist ivuxolimab in advanced cancers. Method: immunoSEQ multiplex PCR; TCRdb's copy keeps in-frame clones and lacks some. The sample lists around 68,000 clones, approximately 86% occurring once. The source material was CD4+ or CD8+ T cells sorted from blood, sampled in a trial of the OX40 agonist ivuxolimab. The origin of the receptors is an adult with an advanced solid tumor such as melanoma, head and neck, liver or kidney cancer.

The chain carries TRBV7-2 and TRBJ1-4; perhaps TRBD1 as D (5 bases). V was clipped by 1 base and J by 11 bases, with 11 bases between them. CDR3 length: 13 residues. CDR1 SGHTA and CDR2 FQGNSA come from the germline V gene. The CDR3 nucleotides are TGTGCCAGCAGCTTAGGAGGGGAAGGGAAACTGTTTTTT. This gives the protein CASSLGGEGKLFF.

This sequence joins TRBV7-6 and TRBJ2-3; a possible D gene is TRBD2 (6 bases). The CDR3 runs 15 residues. Deletions cut 1 base from V and 2 bases from J, with 10 bases between. The germline V gene encodes CDR1 SGHVS and CDR2 FNYEAQ. The CDR3 region is CASSLEAGFTDTQYF. CDR3 sequence (DNA): TGTGCCAGCAGCTTAGAGGCGGGGTTCACAGATACGCAGTATTTT.

The gene calls are TRBV19 and TRBJ1-1, with D possibly TRBD1 on 5 matching bases. With 6 bases removed from V and 10 bases from J, the gap between germline ends came to 15 bases. The CDR3 contains 12 residues. Germline values: CDR1 LNHDA, CDR2 SQIVND (reference sequence). This chain's CDR3 is CASSIRGEGAFF. The CDR3 coding sequence is TGTGCCAGTAGCATCCGGGGGGAAGGAGCTTTCTTT. The full variable domain, with the rest looked up from reference TRBV19 and TRBJ1-1, is DGGITQSPKYLFRKEGQNVTLSCEQNLNHDAMYWYRQDPGQGLRLIYYSQIVNDFQKGDIAEGYSVSREKKESFPLTVTSAQKNPTAFYLCASSIRGEGAFFGQGTRLTVV.

The genes are TRBV6-5 and TRBJ1-2, with D uncertain. Germline lookup yields CDR1 MNHEY and CDR2 SVGAGI. The CDR3 sequence is 15 residues long. The V end was cut by 0 bases, the J end by 4 bases, with 12 bases between. CDR3 sequence: CASSYSGRAAYGYTF. CDR3 in DNA: TGTGCCAGCAGTTACTCTGGTCGGGCAGCCTATGGCTACACCTTC.

The table lists this clone with a count of one. This rearrangement joins TRBV19 to TRBJ1-4; no reliable D call. This CDR3 spans 15 amino acids. Trimming took off 5 bases at V and 0 bases at J, with 10 bases between the two ends. The germline gives CDR1 LNHDA, CDR2 SQIVND (reference sequence). The DNA of the CDR3 is TGTGCCAGTAGTTCAACACCCTCAACTAATGAAAAACTGTTTTTT. Translating it yields CASSSTPSTNEKLFF.

The chain uses TRBV19 and TRBJ2-7; 9 nucleotides agree with TRBD1. The CDR3 is made up of 13 amino acids. The germline CDR1 and CDR2 sequences are LNHDA and SQIVND (reference sequence). Trimming removed 4 bases from V and 3 bases from J; junction bases left unmatched: 1. DNA of the CDR3: TGTGCCAGTAGTAAGGGACAGGGCTACGAGCAGTACTTC. Translated, it gives CASSKGQGYEQYF.

The rearrangement links TRBV29-1 to TRBJ1-1, with D perhaps matching TRBD1 (6 bases). The CDR3 covers 13 residues. V was shortened by 7 bases and J by 1 base, with 13 bases between the two germline ends. Germline CDR1 SQVTM, CDR2 ANQGSEA. CDR3 nucleotide sequence: TGCAGCGCTCGAGGGGGAGCGAACACTGAAGCTTTCTTT. This sequence encodes CSARGGANTEAFF.

The chain employs TRBV19 and TRBJ2-6; D gene unclear. V gave up 6 bases and J gave up 0 bases, with 6 bases separating them. CDR3 length: 14 residues. The germline CDR1 and CDR2 sequences are LNHDA and SQIVND (reference sequence). CDR3 protein: CASSQSSGANVLTF. The CDR3 nucleotides read TGTGCCAGTAGCCAGAGCTCTGGGGCCAACGTCCTGACTTTC.

The chain couples TRBV5-6 to TRBJ2-7, with D unresolved. The germline gives CDR1 SGHDT, CDR2 YYEEEE. The CDR3 is 12 residues long. Trimming pared 5 bases from V and 7 bases from J, leaving 13 bases between. CDR3 DNA sequence: TGTGCCAGCAGTCGAGCCTGGCGGGAGCAGTACTTC. Encoded protein: CASSRAWREQYF.

The V and J genes are TRBV6-4 and TRBJ2-1; tentatively, D is TRBD1 (6 bases). The V gene lost 2 bases and the J gene lost 2 bases, with 7 bases spanning the gap. Germline V gene sequence: CDR1 MRHNA, CDR2 SNTAGT. The CDR3 loop spans 14 amino acids. This CDR3 is CASSDGGAYNEQFF. DNA for the CDR3: TGTGCCAGCAGTGACGGGGGCGCCTACAATGAGCAGTTCTTC.

The V and J genes are TRBV5-4 and TRBJ1-4; D is uncertain. Per germline, CDR1 SGHNT and CDR2 YYREEE (reference sequence). The CDR3 sequence is 15 residues long. The V end lost 4 bases, the J end lost 4 bases, and 14 bases lay between the germline ends. The CDR3 here is CASSPAEGRNEKLFF. The DNA for the CDR3 is TGTGCCAGCAGCCCCGCGGAAGGCCGTAATGAAAAACTGTTTTTT.

The gene calls are TRBV7-9 and TRBJ2-7; D is possibly TRBD1 (5 bases). The CDR3 spans 12 residues. V was pared by 8 bases and J by 3 bases, with 11 bases between. Germline V gene sequence: CDR1 SEHNR, CDR2 FQNEAQ (reference sequence). The CDR3 nucleotides read TGTGCCAGCGGCTACAGGTTCTACGAGCAGTACTTC. Residues: CASGYRFYEQYF.

The CDR3 DNA reads as TGTGCCAGCAGGCTGGGGCTAGCGGTATACGAGCAGTACTTC. Its translation: CASRLGLAVYEQYF. The chain is built from TRBV11-2 and TRBJ2-7; 7 bases are a match to TRBD2. The CDR3 consists of 14 residues. The V gene's germline CDR1 is SGHAT and CDR2 FQNNGV. V trimming: 6 bases; J trimming: 4 bases; junction bases outside the gene matches: 9.

The V gene is TRBV7-6, the J gene TRBJ2-3; no definite D call. Germline CDR1 is SGHVS and CDR2 is FNYEAQ. This CDR3 has 13 amino acids. Trimming shortened V by 5 bases and J by 6 bases, and 12 bases separated the two germline ends. The CDR3 DNA follows: TGTGCCAGCAGCCCGTCCCCCTCGGATACGCAGTATTTT. Its protein product is CASSPSPSDTQYF.

This chain links TRBV7-6 with TRBJ1-1, with 7 bases aligning to TRBD1. This CDR3 has 16 amino acids. After removal of 5 bases from V and 2 bases from J, the junction contained 11 bases not matched to a gene. The germline V gene encodes CDR1 SGHVS and CDR2 FNYEAQ. CDR3 nucleotide sequence: TGTGCCAGCAGCCCAGCCACCCGACAGGGTAACACTGAAGCTTTCTTT. This encodes CASSPATRQGNTEAFF.

The V call is TRBV19, the J call TRBJ1-2; TRBD1 aligns across 8 bases. The CDR3 has 14 residues. Germline V CDR1 and CDR2: LNHDA, SQIVND (reference sequence). Germline trimming cut 4 bases from V and 3 bases from J; bases unmatched to any gene: 4. The CDR3 region has the DNA TGTGCCAGTAGTAAAGACAGGGGAGACTATGGCTACACCTTC. Protein product: CASSKDRGDYGYTF. The whole variable domain, remainder taken from reference TRBV19 and TRBJ1-2, is DGGITQSPKYLFRKEGQNVTLSCEQNLNHDAMYWYRQDPGQGLRLIYYSQIVNDFQKGDIAEGYSVSREKKESFPLTVTSAQKNPTAFYLCASSKDRGDYGYTFGSGTRLTVV.

The chain has TRBV4-3 and TRBJ2-7, with no clear D. Germline CDR1 and CDR2: LGHNA and YSLEER. CDR3 size: 13 residues. The V end lost 1 base, the J end lost 5 bases, and 9 bases lay between the germline ends. The CDR3 bases are TGCGCCAGCAGCCAAGGTAACCTCCACGAGCAGTACTTC. Its translation: CASSQGNLHEQYF.

This chain joins TRBV6-5 and TRBJ2-2; 10 bases are shared with TRBD2. Germline CDR1 is MNHEY and CDR2 is SVGAGI. The CDR3 loop spans 15 amino acids. With 6 bases clipped from V and 5 bases from J, the junction kept 6 bases outside the gene matches. The CDR3 spells CASRLAGEQTGELFF. CDR3 coding DNA: TGTGCCAGCAGGCTAGCGGGGGAGCAGACCGGGGAGCTGTTTTTT.

V is TRBV18 and J is TRBJ2-2; D not certain. The CDR3 is 12 residues long. CDR1 and CDR2 (germline): KGHSH, LQKENI. Trimming cost V 6 bases and J 6 bases, with 8 bases left between them. CDR3 sequence reads: CASSPGPGELFF. CDR3 nucleotides: TGTGCCAGCTCCCCCGGCCCCGGGGAGCTGTTTTTT.

This chain uses TRBV28 with TRBJ1-2, with D possibly matching TRBD1 (6 bases). The CDR3 loop spans 15 amino acids. Germline V gives CDR1 MDHEN, CDR2 SYDVKM. Trimming removed 6 bases from V and 2 bases from J, with 16 bases in between. This CDR3 reads CASRSAGTNNYGYTF. DNA for the CDR3: TGTGCCAGCAGATCCGCAGGGACAAACAACTATGGCTACACCTTC.

The chain joins TRBV6-6 to TRBJ2-7; TRBD2 matches at 7 bases. CDR1 is MNHNY, CDR2 SVGAGI, per germline (reference sequence). The V gene end was trimmed by 6 bases and the J gene end by 5 bases; junction bases not matched to a gene: 13. The CDR3 consists of 15 residues. CDR3 region: CASSQASGNGDEQYF. CDR3 nucleotide sequence: TGTGCCAGCAGCCAAGCGAGCGGGAACGGCGACGAGCAGTACTTC.

In this sample, this clone turned up a few times. The V gene is TRBV10-3, the J gene TRBJ2-3; TRBD2 is a possible D gene (5 bases). This CDR3 is built from 13 residues. Germline CDR1 and CDR2: ENHRY and SYGVKD. Trimming stripped 8 bases from V and 1 base from J, with 10 bases between. The CDR3 sequence is CAIQQRGTDTQYF. CDR3 in DNA: TGTGCCATCCAGCAGAGGGGCACAGATACGCAGTATTTT.

The chain combines TRBV19 with TRBJ1-5; D might be TRBD1 (6 bases). Deletions cut 6 bases from V and 3 bases from J, with 9 bases between. This CDR3 comprises 13 residues. Germline V gene data show CDR1 as LNHDA and CDR2 as SQIVND (reference sequence). CDR3: CASSDRPNQPQHF. The CDR3 DNA sequence: TGTGCCAGTAGCGACAGGCCCAATCAGCCCCAGCATTTT.

This clone was seen a few times. The chain recombines TRBV2 with TRBJ1-5; 10 bases agree with TRBD1. With 5 bases clipped from V and 7 bases from J, the junction kept 5 bases outside the gene matches. Germline CDR1 is SNHLY and CDR2 is FYNNEI. The CDR3 runs 14 residues. The DNA for the CDR3 is TGTGCCAGCAGTTGGGACAGGGGTTTGCAGCCCCAGCATTTT. Encoded protein: CASSWDRGLQPQHF.

The chain carries TRBV28 and TRBJ1-2, with a tentative D call TRBD1 (5 bases). There are 15 residues in the CDR3. The germline gives CDR1 MDHEN, CDR2 SYDVKM. The ends were cut back, 4 bases at V and 1 base at J, with 13 bases in the middle. The CDR3 region is CASSSPTTDNYGYTF. The DNA for the CDR3 is TGTGCCAGCAGTTCCCCTACGACAGATAACTATGGCTACACCTTC.

The chain's CDR3 is CASSPEGNQPQHF. The DNA for the CDR3 is TGCGCCAGCAGCCCGGAGGGCAATCAGCCCCAGCATTTT. V is TRBV5-1 and J is TRBJ1-5, with D hard to call. The V gene's germline CDR1 is SGHRS and CDR2 YFSETQ. V dropped 4 bases and J dropped 2 bases, with 7 bases sitting between them. This CDR3 contains 13 residues.

The CDR3 spells CASSISGGFPTEQYF. In nucleotides, the CDR3 is TGTGCCAGCAGCATTAGCGGGGGGTTTCCTACGGAGCAGTACTTC. This chain joins TRBV5-4 and TRBJ2-7; 10 nucleotides line up with TRBD2. The germline gives CDR1 SGHNT, CDR2 YYREEE (reference sequence). This CDR3 spans 15 amino acids. Unmatched junction bases numbered 11, after V lost 4 bases and J lost 7 bases.

The chain links TRBV5-6 to TRBJ1-2; D possibly corresponds to TRBD1 (5 bases). Trimming removed 0 bases from V and 8 bases from J, with 14 bases in between. The germline gives CDR1 SGHDT, CDR2 YYEEEE. The CDR3 runs 14 residues. In DNA, the CDR3 is TGTGCCAGCAGCTTGGGCTCCTCAGGGTTCGGCTACACCTTC. This translates into CASSLGSSGFGYTF.

The gene calls are TRBV6-6 and TRBJ2-3, with D perhaps TRBD2 (5 bases). The CDR3 extends over 14 amino acids. V was shortened by 8 bases and J by 2 bases, with 14 bases between the two germline ends. From germline, CDR1 is MNHNY and CDR2 SVGAGI (reference sequence). This chain's CDR3 is CASSKEAVTDTQYF. In DNA, the CDR3 is TGTGCCAGCTCAAAGGAAGCGGTCACAGATACGCAGTATTTT.

The V call is TRBV4-3, the J call TRBJ2-2; 8 bases match TRBD2. The CDR3 consists of 17 residues. The germline V gene encodes CDR1 LGHNA and CDR2 YSLEER. V shed 1 base, J shed 5 bases, and the junction held 9 bases outside the gene matches. The CDR3 nucleotides read TGCGCCAGCAGCCAAGCTGGCCTAGCGGGCGGTACCGGGGAGCTGTTTTTT. Its translation: CASSQAGLAGGTGELFF.